This paragraph covers one T cell receptor beta chain sequence. The target antigen is unknown. This entry comes from a study of immune evolution from preneoplasia to lung adenocarcinoma. Broader study findings: From normal lung to invasive adenocarcinoma, top clone frequencies appeared to decrease. Clonality was highest in normal lung, lower in later-stage lesions apparently.

H&E slides confirmed each diagnosis, reviewed by two pathologists independently. Germline CDR1 MDHEN, CDR2 SYDVKM. V lost 5 bases and J lost 8; bases outside the gene matches: 6. The CDR3 is 14 amino acids. Produced via immunoSEQ multiplex PCR; TCRdb's table is partial and in-frame only. In the table there are approximately 9,000 clones, more than 75% of which are singletons. The clonotype originates from a donor older than 65 with lung adenocarcinoma. The V and J genes are TRBV28 and TRBJ1-4, with 9 bases that match TRBD1. Sequencing was carried out using FFPE minimally invasive lung adenocarcinoma tissue. The CDR3 DNA reads as TGTGCCAGCAGTCTTACAGGGGGCTTGGAAAAACTGTTTTTT. This codes for CASSLTGGLEKLFF.